Presented here are 23 T cell receptor beta chains from one specimen sequenced in a study of blood T cell repertoires in COVID-19. Measured with immunoSEQ multiplex PCR; TCRdb has only the in-frame clones, and not every one. The table records some 300,000 clones, roughly 87% of them present only once. The sequenced material came from PBMCs or T cells enriched from blood (not recorded which). The receptors were sampled from a woman aged 25 to 39 who had recovered from COVID-19.

The V call is TRBV6-5, the J call TRBJ1-3; D not certain. This CDR3 is 14 amino acids long. Trimming took off 1 base at V and 2 bases at J, with 6 bases between the two ends. CDR1 is MNHEY, CDR2 SVGAGI, per germline. The chain's CDR3 is CASSYLSTGNTIYF. In nucleotides, the CDR3 is TGTGCCAGCAGTTACTTAAGCACTGGAAACACCATATATTTT.

V usage is TRBV5-8 and J usage is TRBJ2-2; no definite D call. Germline-derived CDR1 and CDR2 are SGHTS and YDEGEE. V was shortened by 6 bases and J by 1 base, with 13 bases between the two germline ends. The CDR3 extends over 15 amino acids. For the CDR3, the DNA is TGTGCCAGCACCCGCCTGGCCCAGAACACCGGGGAGCTGTTTTTT. Translation gives CASTRLAQNTGELFF.

This sequence joins TRBV18 and TRBJ2-2, with 9 nucleotides matching TRBD1. Looked up from germline, CDR1 is KGHSH and CDR2 is LQKENI. J lost 5 bases, V lost 2 bases, and 9 bases had no gene match. The CDR3 loop spans 17 amino acids. CDR3 region: CASSPYRGRLSTGELFF. The CDR3 DNA sequence: TGTGCCAGCTCACCATACAGGGGGCGTTTGTCAACCGGGGAGCTGTTTTTT.

The chain's CDR3 is CASSPRGGGNEKLFF. The CDR3 nucleotides read TGTGCCAGCAGCCCCCGAGGGGGGGGGAATGAAAAACTGTTTTTT. This rearrangement joins TRBV21-1 to TRBJ1-4. TRBV21-1 is classified as a pseudogene. The CDR3 consists of 15 residues.

The chain has TRBV29-1 and TRBJ2-3; 12 bases line up with TRBD2. With 5 bases clipped from V and 6 bases from J, the junction kept 6 bases outside the gene matches. Germline CDR1 is SQVTM and CDR2 is ANQGSEA. This CDR3 comprises 14 residues. CDR3 DNA sequence: TGCAGCGTTCTCGGACTAGCGGGGCTGGATACGCAGTATTTT. This codes for CSVLGLAGLDTQYF.

The rearrangement links TRBV28 to TRBJ1-2; D may be TRBD1 (6 bases). Per the germline V gene, CDR1 is MDHEN and CDR2 is SYDVKM. The CDR3 consists of 14 residues. V dropped 5 bases and J dropped 6 bases, with 16 bases sitting between them. The CDR3 nucleotides are TGTGCCAGCAGTCTCCCGGGGGGGGGCAATGGCTACACCTTC. Its translation: CASSLPGGGNGYTF.

The CDR3 loop reads CAISESQGVDTQYF. CDR3 in DNA: TGTGCCATCAGTGAGTCCCAGGGGGTAGATACGCAGTATTTT. The V call is TRBV10-3, the J call TRBJ2-3; 7 bases line up with TRBD1. The CDR3 length is 14 residues. From germline, CDR1 is ENHRY and CDR2 SYGVKD. J was trimmed by 5 bases and V by 0 bases; bases with no gene match: 2.

V and J are TRBV9 and TRBJ2-1, with D perhaps matching TRBD1 (6 bases). V lost 5 bases and J 7 bases, leaving 16 bases between the germline ends. Per the germline V gene, CDR1 is SGDLS and CDR2 is YYNGEE. The CDR3 loop spans 14 amino acids. The CDR3 nucleotides read TGTGCCAGCAGTGTTACAGGGCGCGAAAATGAGCAGTTCTTC. It encodes CASSVTGRENEQFF.

V and J are TRBV15 and TRBJ1-2, with 7 bases identical to TRBD1. The CDR3 is made up of 18 amino acids. The germline V gene encodes CDR1 LNHNV and CDR2 YYDKDF (reference sequence). The ends lost 1 base at V and 4 bases at J; junction bases unmatched: 15. CDR3 DNA sequence: TGTGCCACCAGCAGAGGTACCCCAGGGGGTGCTAATTTCTATGGCTACACCTTC. It specifies CATSRGTPGGANFYGYTF.

The chain employs TRBV30 and TRBJ2-3, with D possibly matching TRBD1 (5 bases). Germline loops: CDR1 GTSNPN, CDR2 SVGIG (reference sequence). This CDR3 has 15 residues. Trimming took 0 bases from V and 2 from J, leaving 12 bases between them. The CDR3 region is CAWSVRAGHTDTQYF. The DNA for the CDR3 is TGTGCCTGGAGTGTACGGGCAGGGCACACAGATACGCAGTATTTT.

CDR3: CASSADRGRETQYF. The CDR3 DNA reads as TGTGCCAGCAGCGCCGACAGGGGGCGGGAGACCCAGTACTTC. This chain uses TRBV7-8 with TRBJ2-5; 10 bases are a match to TRBD1. This CDR3 has 14 amino acids. The germline V gene encodes CDR1 SGHVS and CDR2 FQNEAQ. Losses at the gene ends were 5 bases for V and 5 bases for J; bases not matched to a gene: 5.

The rearrangement uses TRBV2 and TRBJ2-5, with TRBD2 matching over 13 bases. Trimming at V came to 4 bases and at J to 7 bases, leaving 6 bases not matched to a gene. Germline-derived CDR1 and CDR2 are SNHLY and FYNNEI. This CDR3 spans 15 amino acids. The CDR3 nucleotides read TGTGCCAGCAGTGGGACTAGCGGGGGATACGTGACCCAGTACTTC. This gives the protein CASSGTSGGYVTQYF.

The table lists this clone with a few counts. The chain joins TRBV7-9 to TRBJ2-7, with D hard to call. The V end lost 5 bases, the J end lost 3 bases, and 14 bases lay between the germline ends. CDR1 and CDR2 from the germline V gene are SEHNR and FQNEAQ (reference sequence). The CDR3 covers 14 residues. For the CDR3, the DNA is TGTGCCAGCAGCCTCGACACGCTAAACTACGAGCAGTACTTC. This codes for CASSLDTLNYEQYF.

A few counts support this clone. The chain recombines TRBV28 with TRBJ1-1; the match to TRBD1 covers 9 bases. The CDR3 runs 13 residues. The germline V gene encodes CDR1 MDHEN and CDR2 SYDVKM. Unmatched junction bases numbered 2, after V lost 1 base and J lost 8 bases. DNA for the CDR3: TGTGCCAGCAGTTTATACAGGGGGCTCGAAGCTTTCTTT. Its protein product is CASSLYRGLEAFF.

V and J are TRBV10-3 and TRBJ1-2; 11 bases are a match to TRBD1. The V segment lost 2 bases and the J segment 2 bases; nucleotides outside the gene matches: 1. The germline V gene encodes CDR1 ENHRY and CDR2 SYGVKD. The CDR3 consists of 15 residues. The CDR3 sequence: CAISEGQGANYGYTF. CDR3 DNA: TGTGCCATCAGTGAGGGACAGGGGGCGAACTATGGCTACACCTTC.

This clone has a single count. The chain joins TRBV18 to TRBJ2-3; 8 nucleotides match TRBD2. Trimming cost V 6 bases and J 2 bases; bases outside gene matches: 7. The CDR3 is 15 amino acids. Germline CDR1 is KGHSH and CDR2 is LQKENI. CDR3 nucleotide sequence: TGTGCCAGCTCCCCAAGCGGGGGCGCCACAGATACGCAGTATTTT. It encodes CASSPSGGATDTQYF. The whole variable domain, filled in from reference TRBV18 and TRBJ2-3, reads NAGVMQNPRHLVRRRGQEARLRCSPMKGHSHVYWYRQLPEEGLKFMVYLQKENIIDESGMPKERFSAEFPKEGPSILRIQQVVRGDSAAYFCASSPSGGATDTQYFGPGTRLTVL.

This clone has more than one count but fewer than ten. J is TRBJ1-1 and V is TRBV6-5, with 9 bases that match TRBD1. The CDR3 runs to 13 residues. V was pared by 11 bases and J by 4 bases, with 8 bases of the junction left unmatched. Looked up from germline, CDR1 is MNHEY and CDR2 is SVGAGI. The CDR3 DNA sequence: TGTGCCGCCCGACAGGGGGAGGGCACTGAAGCTTTCTTT. Its translation is CAARQGEGTEAFF.

The CDR3 DNA sequence: TGTGCCAGCAGGCAACAGGGGACCACTGAAGCTTTCTTT. This encodes CASRQQGTTEAFF. The chain couples TRBV3-1 (or the pseudogene TRBV3-2) to TRBJ1-1, with TRBD1 matching over 7 bases. CDR1 LGHDT and CDR2 YNNKEL come from the germline V gene (reference sequence). This CDR3 has 13 amino acids. The junction had 5 bases not matched to a gene; V was cut back by 6 bases and J by 4 bases.

In its sample, this clone was seen once. This chain uses TRBV5-6 with TRBJ2-3, with D tentatively TRBD1 (5 bases). V lost 0 bases, J lost 2 bases, and 7 bases lay in between. CDR3 length: 14 residues. Germline V gene lookup returns CDR1 SGHDT and CDR2 YYEEEE. The CDR3 region has the DNA TGTGCCAGCAGCTTGGCAGGGATCACAGATACGCAGTATTTT. This gives the protein CASSLAGITDTQYF.

V is TRBV30 and J is TRBJ2-7; 8 positions match TRBD2. V was clipped by 1 base and J by 3 bases; unmatched bases: 5. Germline V gene sequence: CDR1 GTSNPN, CDR2 SVGIG (reference sequence). The CDR3 runs to 14 residues. The CDR3 loop is CAWSEERGSYEQYF. In DNA form, the CDR3 reads TGTGCCTGGAGTGAAGAGCGGGGGAGCTACGAGCAGTACTTC.

The chain couples TRBV7-2 to TRBJ2-5; D perhaps matches TRBD1 (5 bases). CDR1 is SGHTA and CDR2 is FQGNSA in the germline V gene. The CDR3 contains 15 residues. V was clipped by 3 bases and J by 2 bases, with 13 bases between them. CDR3 protein: CASSFSRQLQETQYF. The CDR3 region has the DNA TGTGCCAGCAGCTTCTCGAGACAGCTACAAGAGACCCAGTACTTC.

This chain joins TRBV27 and TRBJ2-2; D might be TRBD2 (6 bases). Germline loops: CDR1 MNHEY, CDR2 SMNVEV (reference sequence). The V gene lost 3 bases and the J gene lost 5 bases, with 7 bases spanning the gap. The CDR3 extends over 13 amino acids. Here the CDR3 reads CASSFLATGELFF. CDR3 sequence (DNA): TGTGCCAGCAGTTTTCTAGCGACCGGGGAGCTGTTTTTT.

The chain couples TRBV30 to TRBJ1-6, with D possibly being TRBD1 (6 bases). V gave up 1 base and J gave up 7 bases, with 17 bases separating them. This CDR3 is 16 amino acids long. Germline-derived CDR1 and CDR2 are GTSNPN and SVGIG (reference sequence). The CDR3 loop reads CAWSGRGGALNSPLHF. The CDR3, as DNA: TGTGCCTGGAGTGGCCGGGGGGGGGCCCTAAATTCACCCCTCCACTTT.